This T cell receptor (beta chain) was identified during a study of OX40 agonist ivuxolimab in advanced cancers. Here immunoSEQ multiplex PCR was the method, and the copy in TCRdb shows in-frame clones only, minus some. The data contain 30,000 to 35,000 clones, about 82% of them singletons. Here the sequenced sample was CD4+ or CD8+ T cells sorted from blood, taken in a trial of the OX40 agonist ivuxolimab. This sequence was found in an adult with an advanced solid tumor such as melanoma, head and neck, liver or kidney cancer.

The CDR3 sequence is CASSEALAGTIITDTQYF. The CDR3 DNA reads as TGTGCCAGCAGTGAAGCTCTAGCGGGAACAATCATCACAGATACGCAGTATTTT. This chain connects TRBV6-1 to TRBJ2-3, with 9 bases lining up with TRBD2. The CDR3 loop spans 18 amino acids. Germline values: CDR1 MNHNS, CDR2 SASEGT. V shed 0 bases, J shed 2 bases, and the junction held 9 bases outside the gene matches.